This TCR beta chain was recovered during a study of blood T cell repertoires in COVID-19. Sequencing used immunoSEQ multiplex PCR; TCRdb keeps in-frame clones, though not all of them. This table holds more than 65,000 clones, about nine tenths found once. CDR1 LNHDA and CDR2 SQIVND come from the germline V gene (reference sequence). This CDR3 spans 14 amino acids. V lost 7 bases, J lost 6 bases, and 11 bases stayed unmatched. The sequenced sample consisted of peripheral blood. The sequence was obtained from a woman in her forties or fifties with acute or convalescent COVID-19. The V gene is TRBV19, the J gene TRBJ2-7; 8 nucleotides agree with TRBD2. CDR3 bases: TGTGCCAGTACCATGGGACTAGGAGAGAGCGAGCAGTACTTC. It yields the protein CASTMGLGESEQYF.